Listed here are 9 T cell receptor beta chains from one sample, sequenced in a study of vaccination effects on CD4 cells after COVID-19. Their recognized antigens are unknown. Generated by immunoSEQ multiplex PCR, the TCRdb table keeps only in-frame clones and is missing some. The table lists tens of thousands of clones, around 73% of them singletons, with roughly 1.2% in the top ten. Before any sequencing was done, the ViraFEST assay used viral peptide pools to expand antigen-specific CD4+ T cells. Researchers isolated CD4+ T cells once less than twelve days of culture had elapsed. Participants each got two BNT162b2 or mRNA-1273 vaccine doses. The sample here was CD4+ T cells from PBMCs cultured with HCoV-229E spike peptides, taken after COVID-19 vaccination. The origin of the receptors is a human donor who received a COVID-19 vaccine.

Points on this clone: The sample carries other DNA sequences with the same CDR3. This chain joins TRBV30 and TRBJ1-3; 9 nucleotides match TRBD1. V shed 0 bases, J shed 4 bases, and the junction held 4 bases outside the gene matches. This CDR3 spans 15 amino acids. The germline CDR1 and CDR2 sequences are GTSNPN and SVGIG (reference sequence). CDR3 in DNA: TGTGCCTGGAGTGTACAGGGGGCCAGAGGAAACACCATATATTTT. The encoded protein is CAWSVQGARGNTIYF.

This chain uses TRBV2 with TRBJ1-2, with D unclear. Germline V CDR1 and CDR2: SNHLY, FYNNEI. The CDR3 is 12 residues long. The V and J ends lost 4 bases and 2 bases respectively, with 5 bases between them. CDR3 protein: CASSADNYGYTF. Written as DNA, the CDR3 is TGTGCCAGCAGTGCGGACAACTATGGCTACACCTTC.

As for this clone: Compared with germline, one end of the junction differs, possibly owing to a read error. V is TRBV7-8 and J is TRBJ1-2; D may be TRBD1 (6 bases). This CDR3 has 15 amino acids. Germline V gives CDR1 SGHVS, CDR2 FQNEAQ. CDR3 bases: TGTGCCAGCAGCTTAGGAAAGGGGGGGATCTATGGCTACATCTTC. Amino acid sequence: CASSLGKGGIYGYIF.

The gene calls are TRBV5-1 and TRBJ1-1; possibly TRBD1 for D (5 bases). Looked up from germline, CDR1 is SGHRS and CDR2 is YFSETQ. Trimming pared 1 base from V and 7 bases from J, leaving 17 bases between. This CDR3 is built from 15 residues. CDR3 protein: CASSLTAGSTGEAFF. DNA of the CDR3: TGCGCCAGCAGCTTGACGGCAGGGAGTACCGGTGAAGCTTTCTTT.

The chain links TRBV30 to TRBJ1-6; D perhaps matches TRBD1 (5 bases). CDR1 is GTSNPN and CDR2 is SVGIG in the germline V gene (reference sequence). Trimming shortened V by 7 bases and J by 9 bases, and 13 bases separated the two germline ends. The CDR3 totals 12 residues. In DNA form, the CDR3 reads TGTGCCTCCGACAGCGGGAGTTCACCCCTCCACTTT. Its protein product is CASDSGSSPLHF.

V usage is TRBV5-5 and J usage is TRBJ1-3; 8 bases are shared with TRBD1. This CDR3 contains 18 residues. Germline V gives CDR1 SGHKS, CDR2 YYEKEE (reference sequence). The V segment lost 1 base and the J segment 0 bases; nucleotides outside the gene matches: 9. CDR3 amino acids: CASSLRNRGIYSGNTIYF. The DNA for the CDR3 is TGTGCCAGCAGCTTGCGGAACAGGGGGATATACTCTGGAAACACCATATATTTT.

The V gene is TRBV4-1, the J gene TRBJ2-6; D is undetermined. V lost 3 bases and J 0 bases, leaving 12 bases between the germline ends. Per germline, CDR1 MGHRA and CDR2 YSYEKL. The CDR3 consists of 17 residues. In nucleotides, the CDR3 is TGCGCCAGCAGCCAGACATACAGCAACTCTGGGGCCAACGTCCTGACTTTC. Encoded protein: CASSQTYSNSGANVLTF.

The chain has TRBV7-2 and TRBJ1-6, with 7 bases that match TRBD1. The germline gives CDR1 SGHTA, CDR2 FQGNSA. The V segment lost 5 bases and the J segment 3 bases; nucleotides outside the gene matches: 10. The CDR3 is 17 residues long. This chain's CDR3 is CASSGAGQTFYNSPLHF. As DNA, the CDR3 is TGTGCCAGCAGCGGGGCGGGACAGACCTTCTATAATTCACCCCTCCACTTT.

The sample holds one count of this clone. This chain connects TRBV3-1 (or the pseudogene TRBV3-2) to TRBJ1-1; a weak D match, TRBD1 (6 bases). V was cut by 1 base and J by 0 bases, with 15 bases left in between. The germline V gene encodes CDR1 LGHDT and CDR2 YNNKEL (reference sequence). The CDR3 consists of 17 residues. In DNA, the CDR3 is TGTGCCAGCAGCCAAGGAAGCAGGGGCAAAATGAACACTGAAGCTTTCTTT. Translated: CASSQGSRGKMNTEAFF.